This entry lists 13 T cell receptor beta chains sequenced from one sample in a study of human T cells and chemical hapten exposure. The sample's time point: patch test 1, 2 weeks after DPC sensitization. Treatment specified: therapeutic diphenylcyclopropenone sensitization with weekly scalp DPC. TCRdb re-analysed the RACE reads in MiXCR, keeping a single row per CDR3 protein. The data hold some 340,000 distinct CDR3 sequences, with around 7% observed a single time. Sequenced material: whole blood, taken in connection with sensitization to the hapten diphenylcyclopropenone (DPC). These receptors were collected from a woman younger than 35 with alopecia areata. Some clones in this sample may be carry-over from other donors' samples.

Many counts were recorded for this clonotype. This chain connects TRBV5-5 to TRBJ1-3; 9 positions match TRBD1. Germline assignment: CDR1 SGHKS and CDR2 YYEKEE (reference sequence). With V trimmed by 0 bases and J by 4 bases, 11 bases remained unmatched. The CDR3 contains 18 residues. CDR3 loop: CASSLVPPDRGSGNTIYF. CDR3 nucleotide sequence: TGTGCCAGCAGCTTGGTCCCCCCGGACAGGGGATCGGGAAACACCATATATTTT.

This clonotype was picked up a small number of times. The J gene is TRBJ2-1, the V gene TRBV11-2; no definite D call. Germline lookup yields CDR1 SGHAT and CDR2 FQNNGV. V shed 0 bases and J shed 2 bases, with 5 bases lying between them. This CDR3 is built from 14 residues. The CDR3 nucleotides read TGTGCCAGCAGCTTAGAGGGCCCCTACAATGAGCAGTTCTTC. This codes for CASSLEGPYNEQFF.

This clonotype was counted many times. The rearrangement joins TRBV29-1 to TRBJ1-3; D uncertain. V was trimmed by 1 base and J by 6 bases, leaving 13 bases between them. Germline-derived CDR1 and CDR2 are SQVTM and ANQGSEA. This CDR3 region has 14 residues. The CDR3 region has the DNA TGCAGCGTTGAAGTCCGCACCCAACAAAACACCATATATTTT. This sequence encodes CSVEVRTQQNTIYF.

The rearrangement joins TRBV7-9 to TRBJ1-5; no clear D. The ends were cut back, 5 bases at V and 4 bases at J, with 6 bases in the middle. Germline V gene lookup returns CDR1 SEHNR and CDR2 FQNEAQ (reference sequence). The CDR3 runs 12 residues. This CDR3 reads CASSHDNQPQHF. CDR3 DNA: TGTGCCAGCAGCCATGATAATCAGCCCCAGCATTTT.

The DNA of the CDR3 is TGTGCCAGCAACCAGGGGAACAATCAGCCCCAGCATTTT. This gives the protein CASNQGNNQPQHF. V usage is TRBV2 and J usage is TRBJ1-5; the D gene is possibly TRBD1 (6 bases). Between the trimmed V and J ends, which lost 7 bases and 3 bases, there was a span of 10 bases. CDR1 is SNHLY and CDR2 is FYNNEI in the germline V gene. CDR3 length: 13 residues. Full variable domain (outside the CDR3, taken from reference TRBV2 and TRBJ1-5): EPEVTQTPSHQVTQMGQEVILRCVPISNHLYFYWYRQILGQKVEFLVSFYNNEISEKSEIFDDQFSVERPDGSNFTLKIRSTKLEDSAMYFCASNQGNNQPQHFGDGTRLSIL.

This clonotype appeared a few times. The J gene is TRBJ2-2, the V gene TRBV3-1; 10 bases match TRBD2. CDR3 size: 17 residues. The trim removed 3 bases at V and 4 bases at J, leaving 8 bases unmatched. The germline V gene has CDR1 LGHDT and CDR2 YNNKEL (reference sequence). CDR3 bases: TGTGCCAGCAGCCACGTAAATAGCGGGGGGCTCACCGGGGAGCTGTTTTTT. As protein: CASSHVNSGGLTGELFF. Together with reference TRBV3-1 and TRBJ2-2, the CDR3 gives the full variable domain: DTAVSQTPKYLVTQMGNDKSIKCEQNLGHDTMYWYKQDSKKFLKIMFSYNNKELIINETVPNRFSPKSPDKAHLNLHINSLELGDSAVYFCASSHVNSGGLTGELFFGEGSRLTVL.

This clonotype was observed a few times. The V call is TRBV3-1, the J call TRBJ1-2; no reliable D call. This CDR3 spans 13 amino acids. Trimming cost V 0 bases and J 8 bases, with 10 bases left between them. Germline assignment: CDR1 LGHDT and CDR2 YNNKEL (reference sequence). CDR3 sequence reads: CASSQEGRTGYTF. DNA of the CDR3: TGTGCCAGCAGCCAAGAGGGCAGGACGGGCTACACCTTC.

The rearrangement joins TRBV3-1 to TRBJ2-3, with D unresolved. Germline V lookup: CDR1 LGHDT, CDR2 YNNKEL (reference sequence). V was clipped by 1 base and J by 2 bases, with 13 bases between them. CDR3 length equals 16 residues. This chain's CDR3 is CASSQARGSLTDTQYF. The CDR3 DNA reads as TGTGCCAGCAGCCAAGCCCGAGGTTCCCTCACAGATACGCAGTATTTT.

V gene TRBV5-8 combines with J gene TRBJ2-5; D gene uncertain. Between the trimmed V and J ends, which lost 3 bases and 5 bases, there was a span of 17 bases. CDR1 is SGHTS and CDR2 is YDEGEE in the germline V gene. The CDR3 runs to 15 residues. CDR3 DNA sequence: TGTGCCAGCAGCTCCTCTCGAGGTTCGTCGGAGACCCAGTACTTC. Translation gives CASSSSRGSSETQYF.

V is TRBV27 and J is TRBJ1-5; D is unresolved. Trimming pared 2 bases from V and 4 bases from J, leaving 18 bases between. The V gene's germline CDR1 is MNHEY and CDR2 SMNVEV (reference sequence). CDR3 size: 17 residues. The CDR3 loop is CASSLNYPGKPNQPQHF. CDR3 nucleotide sequence: TGTGCCAGCAGTTTAAACTACCCAGGCAAGCCAAATCAGCCCCAGCATTTT.

This clonotype has only a few counts. The chain joins TRBV5-1 to TRBJ2-7, with 7 nucleotides matching TRBD2. CDR1 and CDR2 (germline): SGHRS, YFSETQ. The CDR3 is made up of 15 amino acids. V dropped 0 bases and J dropped 3; count of bases not matched to a gene: 6. The CDR3, as DNA: TGCGCCAGCAGCTTGGAGGCTAGCGGTAGCTACGAGCAGTACTTC. This encodes CASSLEASGSYEQYF.

The V call is TRBV29-1, the J call TRBJ2-5; tentatively, D is TRBD2 (7 bases). Germline values: CDR1 SQVTM, CDR2 ANQGSEA. The CDR3 has 14 residues. Trimming cost V 2 bases and J 3 bases, with 13 bases left between them. This CDR3 reads CSVELAGAKETQYF. The CDR3 DNA reads as TGCAGCGTTGAACTGGCGGGGGCAAAAGAGACCCAGTACTTC.

This clonotype has more than one count but fewer than ten. This chain links TRBV6-5 with TRBJ2-5; no clear D gene. The CDR3 contains 16 residues. Looked up from germline, CDR1 is MNHEY and CDR2 is SVGAGI. V was clipped by 2 bases and J by 1 base, with 14 bases between them. The CDR3 DNA reads TGTGCCAGCAGTTACCCCGCAATATACAGCCAAGAGACCCAGTACTTC. This translates into CASSYPAIYSQETQYF.